The 15 T cell receptor beta chains reported below all come from one sample, sequenced in a study of brain T cells in children with intractable seizures. Time point specified: blood from clinic visit 5 months post-surgery; TSC patient then seizure free. Method: immunoSEQ multiplex PCR; TCRdb's copy keeps in-frame clones and lacks some. Among 340,000 or so clones listed, roughly 93% were seen once. Specimen: peripheral blood, collected roughly 5 months after surgery. Source of these receptors: a boy younger than two with tuberous sclerosis and intractable seizures.

V gene TRBV6-5 combines with J gene TRBJ1-6, with 7 bases matching TRBD1. Germline CDR1 is MNHEY and CDR2 is SVGAGI. V lost 1 base, J lost 6 bases, and 3 bases stayed unmatched. The length of the CDR3 is 15 residues. In DNA form, the CDR3 reads TGTGCCAGCAGTTACTGGGGACAGCTTAATTCACCCCTCCACTTT. Residues: CASSYWGQLNSPLHF.

The chain is built from TRBV7-2 and TRBJ1-2; D gene ambiguous. This CDR3 comprises 14 residues. V lost 5 bases and J 8 bases, leaving 18 bases between the germline ends. Germline V gene data show CDR1 as SGHTA and CDR2 as FQGNSA. The CDR3 loop reads CASSPKMDGAGYTF. For the CDR3, the DNA is TGTGCCAGCAGCCCTAAAATGGACGGCGCCGGCTACACCTTC.

V gene TRBV5-8 combines with J gene TRBJ1-2; the D is unclear. Trimming pared 1 base from V and 7 bases from J, leaving 11 bases between. The CDR3 is 13 residues long. CDR1 is SGHTS, CDR2 YDEGEE, per germline. CDR3 in amino acids: CASSLYNSFGYTF. The CDR3, as DNA: TGTGCCAGCAGCTTGTACAACAGTTTTGGCTACACCTTC.

This clone was counted a few times. V and J are TRBV14 and TRBJ2-7, with D hard to call. Germline V gene data show CDR1 as SGHDN and CDR2 as FVKESK. The germline V and J ends were trimmed by 1 base and 1 base, with 11 bases remaining between them. There are 15 residues in the CDR3. Written as DNA, the CDR3 is TGTGCCAGCAGCCAAGCCACAGCGTATTCCTACGAGCAGTACTTC. Protein product: CASSQATAYSYEQYF.

The chain employs TRBV7-3 and TRBJ2-5; TRBD1 might be the D (6 bases). This CDR3 has 15 residues. Deletions cut 3 bases from V and 3 bases from J, with 14 bases between. Germline values: CDR1 SGHTA, CDR2 FQGTGA. The CDR3 sequence: CASSLHRAGEETQYF. CDR3 DNA sequence: TGTGCCAGCAGCTTGCACCGCGCAGGGGAAGAGACCCAGTACTTC.

The chain combines TRBV6-6 with TRBJ1-1; D gene uncertain. Deletions cut 2 bases from V and 0 bases from J, with 10 bases between. The CDR3 length is 15 residues. The germline gives CDR1 MNHNY, CDR2 SVGAGI (reference sequence). The CDR3 reads CASSYLQTVNTEAFF. As DNA, the CDR3 is TGTGCCAGCAGTTACCTCCAAACAGTGAACACTGAAGCTTTCTTT.

The CDR3 spells CASSELAGETQETQYF. The CDR3 DNA follows: TGTGCCAGCAGTGAGCTGGCAGGGGAAACCCAAGAGACCCAGTACTTC. The chain joins TRBV2 to TRBJ2-5, with a tentative D call TRBD1 (6 bases). Germline V CDR1 and CDR2: SNHLY, FYNNEI. This CDR3 spans 16 amino acids. Trimming stripped 3 bases from V and 1 base from J, with 15 bases between.

The gene calls are TRBV7-8 and TRBJ1-5; D call uncertain. CDR1 SGHVS and CDR2 FQNEAQ come from the germline V gene. The CDR3 has 15 amino acids. V lost 1 base and J lost 7, with 14 bases in between. The CDR3 sequence: CASSLDNGFQQPQHF. DNA for the CDR3: TGTGCCAGCAGCTTAGATAATGGGTTTCAACAGCCCCAGCATTTT.

This chain connects TRBV4-1 to TRBJ1-2; D is ambiguous. V gave up 0 bases and J gave up 4 bases, with 12 bases separating them. The CDR3 extends over 15 amino acids. CDR1 is MGHRA, CDR2 YSYEKL, per germline. CDR3 in DNA: TGCGCCAGCAGCCAAGATTGGGTCCCGCGCTATGGCTACACCTTC. It is translated as CASSQDWVPRYGYTF.

V and J are TRBV11-2 and TRBJ1-2; D not resolved. The CDR3 totals 15 residues. Germline-derived CDR1 and CDR2 are SGHAT and FQNNGV. Trimming took 1 base from V and 4 from J, leaving 13 bases between them. DNA for the CDR3: TGTGCCAGCAGCTTAGTGCCGGTGGTGGGCTATGGCTACACCTTC. Amino acid sequence: CASSLVPVVGYGYTF.

The V gene is TRBV25-1, the J gene TRBJ2-6; 8 bases align to TRBD2. V lost 4 bases and J lost 1; bases outside the gene matches: 9. Germline V gene sequence: CDR1 MGHDK, CDR2 SYGVNS. This CDR3 region has 18 residues. The CDR3 nucleotides read TGTGCCAGCAGTGGAGCCGGGACTAGAACGTCTGGGGCCAACGTCCTGACTTTC. Translation gives CASSGAGTRTSGANVLTF. Drawing the rest from reference TRBV25-1 and TRBJ2-6, the complete variable domain is EADIYQTPRYLVIGTGKKITLECSQTMGHDKMYWYQQDPGMELHLIHYSYGVNSTEKGDLSSESTVSRIRTEHFPLTLESARPSHTSQYLCASSGAGTRTSGANVLTFGAGSRLTVL.

The sample holds one count of this clone. The J gene is TRBJ1-1, the V gene TRBV5-1, with a tentative D call TRBD1 (6 bases). Looked up from germline, CDR1 is SGHRS and CDR2 is YFSETQ. This CDR3 has 14 amino acids. V lost 4 bases and J lost 10, with 20 bases in between. The CDR3 protein is CASSQAETGIRAFF. The DNA for the CDR3 is TGCGCCAGCAGCCAGGCCGAAACAGGGATACGAGCTTTCTTT.

The V gene is TRBV7-3, the J gene TRBJ2-1; no clear D gene. The CDR3 runs to 15 residues. Germline V CDR1 and CDR2: SGHTA, FQGTGA. Trimming pared 2 bases from V and 7 bases from J, leaving 15 bases between. The CDR3: CASSLGRRPLNEQFF. The CDR3 nucleotides read TGTGCCAGCAGCTTAGGGCGTAGGCCTTTGAATGAGCAGTTCTTC.

V is TRBV5-1 and J is TRBJ1-1; D not certain. Germline CDR1 reads SGHRS; CDR2 reads YFSETQ. The CDR3 loop spans 15 amino acids. Trimming took off 0 bases at V and 4 bases at J, with 13 bases between the two ends. The DNA for the CDR3 is TGCGCCAGCAGCTTGGATGCATGGGCGGGCACTGAAGCTTTCTTT. Residues: CASSLDAWAGTEAFF.

Only a few counts were recorded for this clone. One junction end disagrees with the germline gene, perhaps due to a read error. J is TRBJ2-7 and V is TRBV2, with D uncertain. The germline gives CDR1 SNHLY, CDR2 FYNNEI. There are 10 residues in the CDR3. In DNA, the CDR3 is TGTGCCAGCAGTGGGATCTATAGCCACTTC. Protein: CASSGIYSHF.